The T cell receptor (beta chain) described here comes from a study of blood T cell repertoires in COVID-19. Study-wide context: The United States, Italy and Spain were the sources of the acute and convalescent COVID-19 samples. Sources were T cells, B-cell-depleted T cells, or PBMCs; the material itself was cDNA or gDNA.

Trimming took 4 bases from V and 4 from J; bases not matched to a gene: 4. CDR3 length equals 14 residues. Germline lookup yields CDR1 LGHNA and CDR2 YSLEER. As originally analysed: Nucleated cell counts were estimated from reference gene primer amplification. Produced via immunoSEQ multiplex PCR; TCRdb's table is partial and in-frame only. The DNA gave D and trimming, while V, J and clone size come from that table. The sample lists 57,000 or so clones; approximately 86% were seen once. What was sequenced was peripheral blood. The clonotype comes from a human donor in a cohort sampled during active COVID-19. The chain joins TRBV4-3 to TRBJ2-3, with 8 positions matching TRBD1. The CDR3 DNA is TGCGCCAGCAGCCCAGGGGGCGACGCAGATACGCAGTATTTT. This gives the protein CASSPGGDADTQYF.